Listed here are 25 T cell receptor beta chains from one sample, sequenced in a study of shared clonotypes between healthy human individuals. This table comes from immunoSEQ multiplex PCR, and its TCRdb copy is limited to in-frame clones, with some not included. The sample includes a few hundred thousand clones, 95% to 98% seen only once; the top ten take 0.045% to 0.06%. Sequencing was done on a sample of naive CD4+ T cells sorted from blood. Subset: CD45RA+ positively selected. Receptors were obtained from a woman aged 25 to 39 in good health.

In regard to this clone: Other nucleotide sequences from this sample produce the same CDR3. The J gene is TRBJ2-7, the V gene TRBV7-9, with D maybe TRBD2 (5 bases). Germline V gives CDR1 SEHNR, CDR2 FQNEAQ (reference sequence). Trimming pared 0 bases from V and 0 bases from J, leaving 6 bases between. CDR3 length: 14 amino acids. The DNA for the CDR3 is TGTGCCAGCAGCTTAGCGGGGAGCTCCTACGAGCAGTACTTC. It encodes CASSLAGSSYEQYF.

This clone was recorded only once. This chain uses TRBV19 with TRBJ1-5; maybe TRBD1 (5 bases). Trimming took off 7 bases at V and 1 base at J, with 14 bases between the two ends. Looked up from germline, CDR1 is LNHDA and CDR2 is SQIVND (reference sequence). The CDR3 extends over 15 amino acids. This CDR3 reads CASIPTGFSNQPQHF. The CDR3 DNA follows: TGTGCCAGTATCCCCACAGGATTCAGCAATCAGCCCCAGCATTTT.

The sample holds a few counts of this clone. Within the sample, other DNA sequences also encode this same CDR3. The V call is TRBV6-5, the J call TRBJ1-1, with a weak D call TRBD1 (6 bases). CDR1 is MNHEY, CDR2 SVGAGI, per germline. The length of the CDR3 is 13 residues. Trimming cost V 5 bases and J 4 bases, with 11 bases left between them. The CDR3 DNA reads as TGTGCCAGCAGTAACAGGGTCGGCACTGAAGCTTTCTTT. Translated: CASSNRVGTEAFF.

CDR3 region: CASSPHTSWGTDTQYF. The CDR3 DNA reads TGTGCCAGCAGTCCCCACACTAGCTGGGGCACAGATACGCAGTATTTT. V and J are TRBV28 and TRBJ2-3, with TRBD2 as a possible D gene (6 bases). CDR3 size: 16 residues. The ends were cut back, 5 bases at V and 1 base at J, with 16 bases in the middle. Looked up from germline, CDR1 is MDHEN and CDR2 is SYDVKM.

The gene calls are TRBV27 and TRBJ2-1; 8 bases are a match to TRBD1. The V segment lost 5 bases and the J segment 5 bases; nucleotides outside the gene matches: 11. From germline, CDR1 is MNHEY and CDR2 SMNVEV (reference sequence). This CDR3 has 16 residues. The CDR3, as DNA: TGTGCCAGCAGTCGTCGGGGGACAGGTCGAGACAATGAGCAGTTCTTC. Translated, it gives CASSRRGTGRDNEQFF.

Details on this clone: Other DNA sequences in this sample translate to the same CDR3. This sequence joins TRBV15 and TRBJ2-7, with D hard to call. The CDR3 has 13 residues. Trimming removed 0 bases at V and 0 bases at J, with 3 bases between. The germline gives CDR1 LNHNV, CDR2 YYDKDF (reference sequence). The CDR3 nucleotides read TGTGCCACCAGCAGAGATCCCTCCTACGAGCAGTACTTC. This codes for CATSRDPSYEQYF.

V usage is TRBV19 and J usage is TRBJ2-5; D gene ambiguous. The CDR3 loop spans 13 amino acids. Deletions cut 4 bases from V and 5 bases from J, with 11 bases between. In germline, CDR1 is LNHDA, CDR2 SQIVND (reference sequence). CDR3: CASSTSDWETQYF. Written as DNA, the CDR3 is TGTGCCAGTAGTACCTCAGATTGGGAGACCCAGTACTTC.

The chain is built from TRBV5-1 and TRBJ2-5; D gene unclear. The J call may be wrong; the DNA end is better matched by TRBJ2-7. The CDR3 loop spans 15 amino acids. Germline assignment: CDR1 SGHRS and CDR2 YFSETQ. The CDR3 protein is CASSLIAAQSYEQYF. The CDR3 coding sequence is TGCGCCAGCAGCTTGATTGCGGCCCAATCCTACGAGCAGTACTTC.

V is TRBV9 and J is TRBJ1-2, with 9 bases lining up with TRBD1. CDR3 length: 15 amino acids. In germline, CDR1 is SGDLS, CDR2 YYNGEE. V shed 3 bases, J shed 6 bases, and the junction held 9 bases outside the gene matches. The CDR3 nucleotides are TGTGCCAGCAGCGGGCGGGACAGGGTGATAGATGGCTACACCTTC. Translated: CASSGRDRVIDGYTF. Supplemented by reference TRBV9 and TRBJ1-2, the full variable domain reads DSGVTQTPKHLITATGQRVTLRCSPRSGDLSVYWYQQSLDQGLQFLIQYYNGEERAKGNILERFSAQQFPDLHSELNLSSLELGDSALYFCASSGRDRVIDGYTFGSGTRLTVV.

The chain links TRBV14 to TRBJ1-2, with a possible D match to TRBD1 (6 bases). CDR1 is SGHDN, CDR2 FVKESK, per germline. This CDR3 region has 19 residues. V was cut by 4 bases and J by 0 bases, with 24 bases left in between. The DNA of the CDR3 is TGTGCCAGCAGCCTCTCTTCTGGGACTTCCAAGGGGGCTAACTATGGCTACACCTTC. Translated: CASSLSSGTSKGANYGYTF.

The chain recombines TRBV19 with TRBJ1-5, with 7 bases that match TRBD1. The V gene's germline CDR1 is LNHDA and CDR2 SQIVND (reference sequence). Trimming removed 2 bases from V and 7 bases from J; junction bases left unmatched: 11. The CDR3 extends over 16 amino acids. The CDR3 spells CASSISDRARGQPQHF. In nucleotides, the CDR3 is TGTGCCAGTAGTATATCCGACAGGGCGAGGGGCCAGCCCCAGCATTTT.

The rearrangement uses TRBV11-3 and TRBJ2-7, with D possibly called TRBD1 or TRBD2 (5 bases each). The CDR3 has 16 residues. V was trimmed by 0 bases and J by 0 bases, leaving 12 bases between them. Germline loops: CDR1 SGHNT, CDR2 YENEEA. CDR3 DNA sequence: TGTGCCAGCAGCTTAGAACGGGGCATCAGCTCCTACGAGCAGTACTTC. Encoded protein: CASSLERGISSYEQYF.

The chain carries TRBV11-2 and TRBJ1-1; D is ambiguous. V was trimmed by 5 bases and J by 6 bases, leaving 10 bases between them. CDR3 length equals 12 residues. Germline V gene sequence: CDR1 SGHAT, CDR2 FQNNGV. CDR3 residues: CASSPFFAEAFF. The CDR3 DNA sequence: TGTGCCAGCAGCCCGTTTTTTGCTGAAGCTTTCTTT.

The rearrangement uses TRBV5-4 and TRBJ2-1, with 10 bases lining up with TRBD1. Germline CDR1 is SGHNT and CDR2 is YYREEE (reference sequence). CDR3 length equals 16 residues. Losses at the gene ends were 4 bases for V and 8 bases for J; bases not matched to a gene: 12. The CDR3 region has the DNA TGTGCCAGCAGCCGTAAAAATCGGGACAGGGGATATGAGCAGTTCTTC. Protein product: CASSRKNRDRGYEQFF.

The V call is TRBV14, the J call TRBJ2-1, with a weak D call TRBD2 (5 bases). Between the trimmed V and J ends, which lost 4 bases and 7 bases, there was a span of 17 bases. The CDR3 spans 15 residues. Germline V gene sequence: CDR1 SGHDN, CDR2 FVKESK. The CDR3 region is CASSPFVGDWNEQFF. In DNA form, the CDR3 reads TGTGCCAGCAGCCCTTTCGTGGGAGACTGGAATGAGCAGTTCTTC.

V usage is TRBV29-1 and J usage is TRBJ2-3; 10 nucleotides line up with TRBD1. This CDR3 comprises 14 residues. Germline V gives CDR1 SQVTM, CDR2 ANQGSEA. V lost 3 bases to trimming and J lost 5 bases; unmatched junction nucleotides: 5. The CDR3 bases are TGCAGCGTTGACCCGGGACAGGGGTTAGATACGCAGTATTTT. It codes for CSVDPGQGLDTQYF.

The rearrangement uses TRBV4-1 and TRBJ2-1, with TRBD2 matching 16 bases. V trimming: 4 bases; J trimming: 10 bases; junction bases outside the gene matches: 10. From germline, CDR1 is MGHRA and CDR2 YSYEKL. This CDR3 region has 17 residues. The CDR3 DNA is TGCGCCAGCAGCCGAGAAAGAGGGACTAGCGGGAGGGTCGAGCAGTTCTTC. This gives the protein CASSRERGTSGRVEQFF.

The chain combines TRBV5-4 with TRBJ1-3; D is unresolved. The V and J ends lost 5 bases and 3 bases respectively, with 12 bases between them. CDR1 SGHNT and CDR2 YYREEE come from the germline V gene (reference sequence). The CDR3 runs 14 residues. This chain's CDR3 is CASRRDTDGNTIYF. The CDR3 nucleotides are TGTGCCAGCAGACGTGACACGGATGGAAACACCATATATTTT.

A single count supports this clone. V and J are TRBV7-9 and TRBJ2-7; weak D call: TRBD1 (6 bases). V was trimmed by 7 bases and J by 7 bases, leaving 20 bases between them. The CDR3 is made up of 14 amino acids. Germline lookup yields CDR1 SEHNR and CDR2 FQNEAQ (reference sequence). CDR3: CASNPGTRVSEQYF. CDR3 DNA sequence: TGTGCCAGCAACCCCGGGACACGCGTTTCTGAGCAGTACTTC.

The V call is TRBV4-1, the J call TRBJ2-7; TRBD2 aligns across 12 bases. Germline CDR1 reads MGHRA; CDR2 reads YSYEKL. The CDR3 extends over 15 amino acids. Unmatched junction bases numbered 4, after V lost 4 bases and J lost 3 bases. The CDR3 DNA sequence: TGCGCCAGCAGCCTAACTAGCGGGAGGAACTACGAGCAGTACTTC. It specifies CASSLTSGRNYEQYF.

This chain joins TRBV7-2 and TRBJ2-7; D ambiguous. Germline V lookup: CDR1 SGHTA, CDR2 FQGNSA. V lost 3 bases to trimming and J lost 6 bases, with 9 bases between them. This CDR3 is built from 12 residues. This CDR3 reads CASSFLNGEQYF. CDR3 nucleotides: TGTGCCAGCAGCTTTTTAAACGGCGAGCAGTACTTC.

The chain uses TRBV11-2 and TRBJ1-1; unclear D gene. The V end was cut by 2 bases, the J end by 0 bases, with 10 bases between. The CDR3 is 15 residues long. Germline V gene lookup returns CDR1 SGHAT and CDR2 FQNNGV. The CDR3 here is CASSLSGSLNTEAFF. DNA of the CDR3: TGTGCCAGCAGCTTATCGGGCAGTCTGAACACTGAAGCTTTCTTT. Drawing the rest from reference TRBV11-2 and TRBJ1-1, the complete variable domain is EAGVAQSPRYKIIEKRQSVAFWCNPISGHATLYWYQQILGQGPKLLIQFQNNGVVDDSQLPKDRFSAERLKGVDSTLKIQPAKLEDSAVYLCASSLSGSLNTEAFFGQGTRLTVV.

V usage is TRBV11-2 and J usage is TRBJ2-1; D not certain. Deletions cut 3 bases from V and 0 bases from J, with 12 bases between. The CDR3 extends over 16 amino acids. Germline assignment: CDR1 SGHAT and CDR2 FQNNGV. The CDR3 sequence is CASSFSPISSYNEQFF. DNA for the CDR3: TGTGCCAGCAGCTTTAGTCCCATCAGCTCCTACAATGAGCAGTTCTTC.

The gene calls are TRBV7-2 and TRBJ2-5, with 7 bases lining up with TRBD1. The germline V gene encodes CDR1 SGHTA and CDR2 FQGNSA. V gave up 1 base and J gave up 11 bases; unmatched junction bases: 19. There are 17 residues in the CDR3. DNA for the CDR3: TGTGCCAGCAGCTTAGTAGGGGGACAGATTTCGACTTTGTTGCAGTACTTC. This gives the protein CASSLVGGQISTLLQYF.

This clone has just one count. The V gene is TRBV5-1, the J gene TRBJ2-7; D unclear. Germline CDR1 and CDR2: SGHRS and YFSETQ. This CDR3 contains 14 residues. V dropped 3 bases and J dropped 5 bases, with 15 bases sitting between them. CDR3 sequence reads: CASSSIGSFHEQYF. CDR3 DNA sequence: TGCGCCAGCAGCTCCATAGGTAGCTTCCACGAGCAGTACTTC.